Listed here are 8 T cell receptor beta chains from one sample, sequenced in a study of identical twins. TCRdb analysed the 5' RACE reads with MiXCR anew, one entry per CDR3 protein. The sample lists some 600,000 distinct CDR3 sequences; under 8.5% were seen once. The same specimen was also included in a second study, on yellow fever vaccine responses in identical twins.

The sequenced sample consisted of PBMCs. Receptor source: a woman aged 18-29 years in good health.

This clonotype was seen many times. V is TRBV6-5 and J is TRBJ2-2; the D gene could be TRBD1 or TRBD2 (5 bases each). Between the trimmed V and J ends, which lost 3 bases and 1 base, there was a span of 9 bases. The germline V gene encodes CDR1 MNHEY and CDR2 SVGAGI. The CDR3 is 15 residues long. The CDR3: CASSYWGMNTGELFF. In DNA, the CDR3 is TGTGCCAGCAGTTATTGGGGGATGAACACCGGGGAGCTGTTTTTT.

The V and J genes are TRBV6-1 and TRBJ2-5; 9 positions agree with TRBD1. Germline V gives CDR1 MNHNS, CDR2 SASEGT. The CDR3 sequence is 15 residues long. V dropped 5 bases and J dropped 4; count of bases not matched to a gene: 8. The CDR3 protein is CASSKQGALGETQYF. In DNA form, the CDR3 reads TGTGCCAGCAGTAAACAGGGGGCCCTGGGAGAGACCCAGTACTTC.

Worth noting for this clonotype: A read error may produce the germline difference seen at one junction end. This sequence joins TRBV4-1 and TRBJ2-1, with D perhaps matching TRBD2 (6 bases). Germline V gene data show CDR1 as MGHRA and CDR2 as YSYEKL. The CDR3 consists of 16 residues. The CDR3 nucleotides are TGCGTCAGCAGCCAAGTCGGGCGGGGCTCCTACAATGAGCAGTTCTTC. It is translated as CVSSQVGRGSYNEQFF.

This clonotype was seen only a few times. The CDR3 sequence: CASSRRGHFYEQYV. CDR3 nucleotide sequence: TGCGCCAGCAGCCGTCGGGGCCACTTCTACGAGCAGTACGTC. The chain joins TRBV4-1 to TRBJ2-7; D might be TRBD1 or TRBD2, each matching 5 bases. The CDR3 is 14 residues long. Trimming left V 4 bases short and J 3 bases short, with 13 bases between. The germline CDR1 and CDR2 sequences are MGHRA and YSYEKL.

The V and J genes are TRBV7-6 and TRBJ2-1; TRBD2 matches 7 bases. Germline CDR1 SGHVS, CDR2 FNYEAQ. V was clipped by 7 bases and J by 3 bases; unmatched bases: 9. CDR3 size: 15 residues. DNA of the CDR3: TGTGCCAGCACCCCAGGCGGGGGTTTCTACAATGAGCAGTTCTTC. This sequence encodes CASTPGGGFYNEQFF.

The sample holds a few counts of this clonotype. CDR3 sequence (DNA): TGTGCCAGCAGTGAAATTGTAGCGGGAGTCGGCTACGAGCAGTACTTC. Translation: CASSEIVAGVGYEQYF. The chain links TRBV2 to TRBJ2-7; TRBD2 agrees at 9 bases. Trimming removed 2 bases from V and 3 bases from J; junction bases left unmatched: 8. Germline assignment: CDR1 SNHLY and CDR2 FYNNEI. The CDR3 spans 16 residues.

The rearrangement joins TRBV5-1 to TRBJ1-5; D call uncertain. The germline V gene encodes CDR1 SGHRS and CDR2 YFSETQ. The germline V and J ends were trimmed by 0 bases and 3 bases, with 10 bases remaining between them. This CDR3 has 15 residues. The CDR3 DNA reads TGCGCCAGCAGCTTGGATGACACCTACAATCAGCCCCAGCATTTT. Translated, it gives CASSLDDTYNQPQHF.

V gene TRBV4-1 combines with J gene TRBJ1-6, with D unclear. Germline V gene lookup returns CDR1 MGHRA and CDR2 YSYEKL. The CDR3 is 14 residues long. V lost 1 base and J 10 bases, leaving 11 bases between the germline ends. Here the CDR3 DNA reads TGCGCCAGCAGCCAAGCAAGAATGGAGTCACCCCTCCACTTT. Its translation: CASSQARMESPLHF.